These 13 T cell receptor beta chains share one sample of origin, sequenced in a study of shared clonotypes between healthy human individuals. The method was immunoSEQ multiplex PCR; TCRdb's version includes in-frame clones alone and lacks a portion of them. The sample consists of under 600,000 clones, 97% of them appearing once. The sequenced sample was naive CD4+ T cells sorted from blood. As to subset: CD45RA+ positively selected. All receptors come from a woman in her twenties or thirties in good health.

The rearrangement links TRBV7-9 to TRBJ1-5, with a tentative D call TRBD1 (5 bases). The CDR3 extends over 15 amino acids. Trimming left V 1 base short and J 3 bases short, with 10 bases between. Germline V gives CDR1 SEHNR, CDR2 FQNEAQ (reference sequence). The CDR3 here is CASSLGGLNNQPQHF. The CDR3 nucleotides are TGTGCCAGCAGCTTAGGGGGCCTGAACAATCAGCCCCAGCATTTT.

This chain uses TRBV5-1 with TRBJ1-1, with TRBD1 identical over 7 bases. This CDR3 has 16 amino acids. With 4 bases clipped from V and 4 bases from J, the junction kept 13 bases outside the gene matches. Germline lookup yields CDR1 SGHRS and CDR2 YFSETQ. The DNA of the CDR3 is TGCGCCAGCAGCCAACTAGGGACAGCCAGCAGCACTGAAGCTTTCTTT. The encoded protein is CASSQLGTASSTEAFF.

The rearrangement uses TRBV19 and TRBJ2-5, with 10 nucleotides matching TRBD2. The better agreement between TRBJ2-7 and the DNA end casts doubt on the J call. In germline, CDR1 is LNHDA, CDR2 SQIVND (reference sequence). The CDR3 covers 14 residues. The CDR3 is CASSQSSGSGEQYF. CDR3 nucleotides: TGTGCCAGTAGCCAATCTAGCGGGAGCGGCGAGCAGTACTTC.

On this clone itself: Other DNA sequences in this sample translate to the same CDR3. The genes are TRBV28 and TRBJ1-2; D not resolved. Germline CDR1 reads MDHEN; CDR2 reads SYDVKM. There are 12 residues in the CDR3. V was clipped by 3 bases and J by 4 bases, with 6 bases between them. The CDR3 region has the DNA TGTGCCAGCAGTTTCGGAGGCTATGGCTACACCTTC. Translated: CASSFGGYGYTF.

The CDR3 sequence is CASSEAGAGYYGYTF. The CDR3, as DNA: TGTGCCAGCAGTGAAGCGGGGGCAGGTTACTATGGCTACACCTTC. J is TRBJ1-2 and V is TRBV6-1; D might be TRBD1 (6 bases). Between the trimmed V and J ends, which lost 0 bases and 3 bases, there was a span of 11 bases. The CDR3 has 15 residues. Germline CDR1 reads MNHNS; CDR2 reads SASEGT.

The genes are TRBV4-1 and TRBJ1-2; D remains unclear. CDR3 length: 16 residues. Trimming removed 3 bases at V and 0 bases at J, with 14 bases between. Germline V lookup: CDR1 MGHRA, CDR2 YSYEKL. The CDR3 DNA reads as TGCGCCAGCAGCCAGTGGCCGCTTGGGGCTAACTATGGCTACACCTTC. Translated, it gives CASSQWPLGANYGYTF.

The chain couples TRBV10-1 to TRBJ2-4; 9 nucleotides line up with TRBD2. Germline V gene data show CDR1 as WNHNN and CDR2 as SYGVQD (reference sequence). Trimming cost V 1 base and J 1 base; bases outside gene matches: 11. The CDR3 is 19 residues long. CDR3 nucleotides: TGCGCCAGCAGTGAGTGGGTAGCGGGAGTCGGTACGGCCAAAAACATTCAGTACTTC. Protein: CASSEWVAGVGTAKNIQYF.

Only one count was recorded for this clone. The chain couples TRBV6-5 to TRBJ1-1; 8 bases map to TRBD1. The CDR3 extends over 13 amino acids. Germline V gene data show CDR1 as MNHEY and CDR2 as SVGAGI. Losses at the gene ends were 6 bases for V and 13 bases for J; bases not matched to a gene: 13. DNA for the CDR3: TGTGCCAGCAGGCCGGGACAGGCGGTTTCGGGTTTCTTT. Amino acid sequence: CASRPGQAVSGFF.

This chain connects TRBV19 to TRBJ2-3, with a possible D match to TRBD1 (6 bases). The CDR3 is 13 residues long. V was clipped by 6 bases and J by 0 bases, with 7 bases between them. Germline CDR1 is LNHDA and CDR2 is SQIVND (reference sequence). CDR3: CASRDRSTDTQYF. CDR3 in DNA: TGTGCCAGTAGGGACAGAAGCACAGATACGCAGTATTTT. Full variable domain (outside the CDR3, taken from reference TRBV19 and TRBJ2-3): DGGITQSPKYLFRKEGQNVTLSCEQNLNHDAMYWYRQDPGQGLRLIYYSQIVNDFQKGDIAEGYSVSREKKESFPLTVTSAQKNPTAFYLCASRDRSTDTQYFGPGTRLTVL.

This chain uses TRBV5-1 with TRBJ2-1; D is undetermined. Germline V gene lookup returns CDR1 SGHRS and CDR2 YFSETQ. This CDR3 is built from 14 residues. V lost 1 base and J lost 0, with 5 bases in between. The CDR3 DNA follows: TGCGCCAGCAGCTTGACCAGCTCCTACAATGAGCAGTTCTTC. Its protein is CASSLTSSYNEQFF. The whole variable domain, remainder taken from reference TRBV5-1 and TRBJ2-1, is KAGVTQTPRYLIKTRGQQVTLSCSPISGHRSVSWYQQTPGQGLQFLFEYFSETQRNKGNFPGRFSGRQFSNSRSEMNVSTLELGDSALYLCASSLTSSYNEQFFGPGTRLTVL.

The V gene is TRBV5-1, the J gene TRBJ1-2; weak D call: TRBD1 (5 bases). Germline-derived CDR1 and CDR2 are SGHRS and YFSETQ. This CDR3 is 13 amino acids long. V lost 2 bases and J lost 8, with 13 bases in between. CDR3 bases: TGCGCCAGCAGCTTCGGGGGTAATCTAGGCTACACCTTC. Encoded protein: CASSFGGNLGYTF.

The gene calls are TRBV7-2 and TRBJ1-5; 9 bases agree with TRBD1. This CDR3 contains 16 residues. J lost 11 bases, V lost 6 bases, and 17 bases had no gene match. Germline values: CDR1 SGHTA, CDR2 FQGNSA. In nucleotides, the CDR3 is TGTGCCAGCAGGAGGACGGGACAGGGATTTTTCGGGACCCAGCATTTT. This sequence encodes CASRRTGQGFFGTQHF.

CDR3 protein: CASSQARESTGELFF. Here the CDR3 DNA reads TGCGCCAGCAGCCAAGCACGGGAAAGCACCGGGGAGCTGTTTTTT. The chain recombines TRBV4-1 with TRBJ2-2, with a possible D match to TRBD2 (5 bases). Germline values: CDR1 MGHRA, CDR2 YSYEKL. CDR3 size: 15 residues. Trimming removed 1 base at V and 4 bases at J, with 10 bases between.